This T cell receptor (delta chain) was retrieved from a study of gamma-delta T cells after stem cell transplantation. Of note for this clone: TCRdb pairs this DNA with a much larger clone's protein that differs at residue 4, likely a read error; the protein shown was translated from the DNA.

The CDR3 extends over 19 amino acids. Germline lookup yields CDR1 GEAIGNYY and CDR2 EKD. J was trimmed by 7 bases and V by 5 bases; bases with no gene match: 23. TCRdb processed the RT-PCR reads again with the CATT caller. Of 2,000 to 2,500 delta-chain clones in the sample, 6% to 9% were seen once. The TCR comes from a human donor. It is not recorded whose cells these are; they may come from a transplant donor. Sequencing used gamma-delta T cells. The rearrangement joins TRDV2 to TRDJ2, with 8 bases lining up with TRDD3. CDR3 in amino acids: CACGKLPSTGGYPEAQLFF. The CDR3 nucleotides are TGTGCCTGTGGCAAACTTCCCAGTACTGGGGGTTACCCGGAAGCACAACTCTTCTTT.